This T cell receptor (beta chain) was identified in a study of T cells after yellow fever vaccination. In germline, CDR1 is SQVTM, CDR2 ANQGSEA. This CDR3 has 14 amino acids. Losses at the gene ends were 4 bases for V and 0 bases for J; bases not matched to a gene: 6. This clonotype was seen repeatedly, ten times or more. TCRdb reanalysed the 5' RACE reads using MiXCR and keeps one entry per CDR3 protein. Counted here are 400,000 or so distinct CDR3 sequences, 6% to 8% occurring once; the ten biggest clones make up about 15%. The sample was PBMCs, taken 5 days after the yellow fever booster vaccination. This chain connects TRBV29-1 to TRBJ2-7; 7 bases are shared with TRBD2. This TCR came from a man aged 25 to 40 who received the YFV17D yellow fever vaccine. The CDR3 region has the DNA TGCAGCGTTGGGGGCGGGAGAAACTCCTACGAGCAGTACTTC. It codes for CSVGGGRNSYEQYF.